The rows below give T cell receptor beta chains drawn from one sample of a study of cytomegalovirus exposure and HLA in healthy donors. Profiled with immunoSEQ multiplex PCR; TCRdb holds only in-frame clones, not every one. This sample carries 96,000 or so clones, approximately 72% of them seen once, and the ten largest clones take around 3%. Sequencing was performed on PBMCs. The receptors shown here come from a female donor in good health and CMV-seropositive. CDR3s include the opening cysteine and the closing phenylalanine or tryptophan. A D gene is named only where the DNA matches it firmly. Size is omitted from some rows. Given values are once, few, many or a class for expanded clones.

cdr3_length clone_size j_call d_call v_call cdr3_nt cdr3_aa
14 . TRBJ2-1 . TRBV1 TGCACCAGCAGCTCCCGGACTAGCGGGTATCGGCAGTTCTTC CTSSSRTSGYRQFF
15 . TRBJ2-5 TRBD1 TRBV28 TGTGCCAGCAGTGGGGGGGGACAGGGGGAAGAGACCCAGTACTTC CASSGGGQGEETQYF
13 . TRBJ1-3 . TRBV7-3 TGTGCCAGCAGCCCAAGCCACGGAAACACCATATATTTT CASSPSHGNTIYF
14 . TRBJ2-1 . TRBV28 TGTGCCAGCAGTTTAGGACGGACTCTCAATGAGCAGTTCTTC CASSLGRTLNEQFF
14 . TRBJ1-5 TRBD1 TRBV28 TGTGCCAGCAGTGCTGGGACAGGGGGACAGCCCCAGCATTTT CASSAGTGGQPQHF
14 . TRBJ2-7 TRBD1 TRBV30 TGTGCCTGGACCCGCGACAGGGGAGGCTACGAGCAGTACTTC CAWTRDRGGYEQYF
15 . TRBJ1-1 TRBD1 TRBV9 TGTGCCAGCAGCGTAGGGGGACAGGGAGCCACTGAAGCTTTCTTT CASSVGGQGATEAFF
15 . TRBJ2-5 . TRBV11-2 TGTGCCAGCAGCTTAGCGGGAGCTAACTTAGAGACCCAGTACTTC CASSLAGANLETQYF
16 . TRBJ2-1 . TRBV9 TGTGCCAGCAGCACCCGGGACATTCAGCTCGGGGATGAGCAGTTCTTC CASSTRDIQLGDEQFF
15 . TRBJ2-5 . TRBV5-1 TGCGCCAGCAGCTTGGACGGACAGAACGGAGAGACCCAGTACTTC CASSLDGQNGETQYF
16 . TRBJ2-3 TRBD1 TRBV10-1 TGCGCCAGCAGTGCCTCGGACAGGCCCCGCACAGATACGCAGTATTTT CASSASDRPRTDTQYF
15 . TRBJ2-3 TRBD2 TRBV7-6 TGTGCCAGCAGCTTAGTGGGTGGGAGGGCAGATACGCAGTATTTT CASSLVGGRADTQYF
16 . TRBJ2-1 . TRBV30 TGTGCCTGGAGCCTCCTGGGAGCGCCCCCCTACAATGAGCAGTTCTTC CAWSLLGAPPYNEQFF
13 . TRBJ2-7 TRBD1 TRBV27 TGTGCCAGCACCTCTCAGGGGGCGCAGGAGCAGTACTTC CASTSQGAQEQYF
11 . TRBJ1-2 . TRBV28 TGTGCCAGCAGTTTACGCTATGGCTACACCTTC CASSLRYGYTF
16 . TRBJ2-1 TRBD2 TRBV28 TGTGCCAGCAGCCCACTCGGACTAGCGGGGGACTTTAAGCAGTTCTTC CASSPLGLAGDFKQFF
17 . TRBJ2-1 TRBD2 TRBV5-4 TGTGCCAGCAGTTCGCCAACTAGCGGGGGGTTCTACAATGAGCAGTTCTTC CASSSPTSGGFYNEQFF
15 . TRBJ2-2 . TRBV28 TGTGCCAGCAGTTGGGTCACCAGAGGGACCGGGGAGCTGTTTTTT CASSWVTRGTGELFF
17 . TRBJ2-2 TRBD2 TRBV4-3 TGCGCCAGCAGCCGCCGACTAGCGGGAGGGCTCACCGGGGAGCTGTTTTTT CASSRRLAGGLTGELFF
15 . TRBJ2-1 TRBD2 TRBV19 TGTGCCAGTAAGGAGAGCGGGAGCGGAGCAGATGAGCAGTTCTTC CASKESGSGADEQFF
14 . TRBJ1-1 . TRBV6-5 TGTGCCAGCACCAGGGTGCGGGAGAACACTGAAGCTTTCTTT CASTRVRENTEAFF
15 . TRBJ1-4 . TRBV6-1 TGTGCCAGCACCACCACGGGGAGGGAGGGGGGAAAACTGTTTTTT CASTTTGREGGKLFF
15 few TRBJ2-2 . TRBV9 TGTGCCAGCAGCGTAGCGGGGTTGAACACCGGGGAGCTGTTTTTT CASSVAGLNTGELFF
14 . TRBJ1-3 . TRBV28 TGTGCCAGCAGTGACAGCCGCTCTGGAAACACCATATATTTT CASSDSRSGNTIYF
14 . TRBJ1-1 . TRBV19 TGTGCCAGTAGTATATTAGGGGGTGGCACTGAAGCTTTCTTT CASSILGGGTEAFF
15 . TRBJ2-1 . TRBV9 TGTGCCAGCAGCGCAGATACTAGATTCGGAAATGAGCAGTTCTTC CASSADTRFGNEQFF
12 . TRBJ1-2 . TRBV5-6 TGTGCCAGCAGCTTGGAGGCAGGTGGCTACACCTTC CASSLEAGGYTF
18 . TRBJ2-1 . TRBV7-9 TGTGCCAGCAGCTTTTGGGGCCTGGAGTCAGAACCCTACAATGAGCAGTTCTTC CASSFWGLESEPYNEQFF
13 . TRBJ1-4 . TRBV19 TGTGCCAGTAGTGTTTTGTCTGTGGAAAAACTGTTTTTT CASSVLSVEKLFF
18 . TRBJ2-5 TRBD2 TRBV4-1 TGCGCCAGCAGCCAAGGTGGGGGACTAGGTGTTCCACAAGAGACCCAGTACTTC CASSQGGGLGVPQETQYF
14 once TRBJ2-2 . TRBV11-2 TGTGCCAGCAGCTTAGAGAGAATCACCGGGGAGCTGTTTTTT CASSLERITGELFF
15 . TRBJ2-1 TRBD2 TRBV6-1 TGTGCCAGCAGTTCGGGGACTAGCGGGCTTAGGGAGCAGTTCTTC CASSSGTSGLREQFF
14 few TRBJ1-1 TRBD1 TRBV7-2 TGTGCCAGCAGTCCTCAGGGGGCGAACACTGAAGCTTTCTTT CASSPQGANTEAFF
14 . TRBJ1-1 TRBD1 TRBV6-5 TGTGCCAGCAGCCCCGGGACAGGGCTCACTGAAGCTTTCTTT CASSPGTGLTEAFF
15 . TRBJ2-1 TRBD1 TRBV7-8 TGTGCCAGCAGTCAGGGGACAGGTACCTTCAATGAGCAGTTCTTC CASSQGTGTFNEQFF
11 . TRBJ2-5 . TRBV29-1 TGCAGCGTTTACAGGGAGAAGACCCAGTACTTC CSVYREKTQYF
16 . TRBJ2-3 TRBD2 TRBV7-8 TGTGCCAGCAGCCCACTAGCGGGAGTGGTGCCAGATACGCAGTATTTT CASSPLAGVVPDTQYF
16 . TRBJ1-1 . TRBV30 TGTGCCTGGAGTGTACTATCGGCCCGAGGGGGCACTGAAGCTTTCTTT CAWSVLSARGGTEAFF
15 . TRBJ2-3 TRBD2 TRBV6-5 TGTGCCAGCAGTCCTAGCGGGAGAAACACAGATACGCAGTATTTT CASSPSGRNTDTQYF
15 . TRBJ1-5 . TRBV7-9 TGTGCCAGCAGCGACGGGGGGGTTAGCAATCAGCCCCAGCATTTT CASSDGGVSNQPQHF
18 . TRBJ1-2 TRBD1 TRBV13 TGTGCCAGCAGCTTAGTTTCCCTCACAGGGGGCCGGGTTAAGGGCTACACCTTC CASSLVSLTGGRVKGYTF
13 . TRBJ1-2 . TRBV18 TGTGCCAGCTCACTCCCGGAACAGCTAAACTACACCTTC CASSLPEQLNYTF
12 few TRBJ1-4 TRBD1 TRBV6-6 TGTGCCAGCAGTTTACAGGGGGAAAAACTGTTTTTT CASSLQGEKLFF
17 . TRBJ1-4 TRBD1 TRBV28 TGTGCCAGCAGGACTAACCGTGGACAGGCCCGGAATGAAAAACTGTTTTTT CASRTNRGQARNEKLFF
16 . TRBJ2-3 TRBD2 TRBV6-1 TGTGCCAGCAGTGAGACTCTAGCGGCTAGCACAGATACGCAGTATTTT CASSETLAASTDTQYF
14 . TRBJ2-5 . TRBV9 TGTGCCAGCAGCGCAGGGGACACAGAAGAGACCCAGTACTTC CASSAGDTEETQYF
16 few TRBJ1-6 . TRBV4-2 TGTGCCAGCAGCCACCCCCAAACAGGGATTAATTCACCCCTCCACTTT CASSHPQTGINSPLHF
15 . TRBJ1-5 . TRBV7-2 TGTGCCAGCACCCAAGATCGGACAGCGAATCAGCCCCAGCATTTT CASTQDRTANQPQHF
15 . TRBJ2-5 TRBD1 TRBV7-7 TGTGCTAGCAGCTTTAATAGGGGGCACCAAGAGACCCAGTACTTC CASSFNRGHQETQYF
12 . TRBJ2-7 TRBD2 TRBV30 TGTGCCTGGACGGGGGGGACCTACGAGCAGTACTTC CAWTGGTYEQYF
14 . TRBJ2-7 TRBD2 TRBV29-1 TGCAGCGTTGAAGAATTAGCGGGAGGGCACGAGCAGTACTTC CSVEELAGGHEQYF
16 once TRBJ2-1 TRBD2 TRBV7-2 TGTGCCAGCAGCTTAGCGGGACTAGCGGGAGGTAATGAGCAGTTCTTC CASSLAGLAGGNEQFF
14 . TRBJ2-1 . TRBV6-5 TGTGCCAGCACCCCCACAGGCTCCTACAATGAGCAGTTCTTC CASTPTGSYNEQFF
14 . TRBJ1-4 TRBD1 TRBV28 TGTGCCAGCAGTCGACAGGGAAATAATGAAAAACTGTTTTTT CASSRQGNNEKLFF